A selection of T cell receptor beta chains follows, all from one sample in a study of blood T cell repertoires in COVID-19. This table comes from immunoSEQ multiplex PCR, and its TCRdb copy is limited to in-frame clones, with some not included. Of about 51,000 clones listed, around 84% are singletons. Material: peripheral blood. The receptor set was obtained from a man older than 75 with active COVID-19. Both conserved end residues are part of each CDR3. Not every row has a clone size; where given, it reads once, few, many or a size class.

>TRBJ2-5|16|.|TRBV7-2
CASSPGLAGEGETQYF
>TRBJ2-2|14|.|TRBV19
CASTLEGNTGELFF
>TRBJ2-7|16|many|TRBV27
CASSWKGQGAAYEQYF
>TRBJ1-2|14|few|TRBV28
CASAVSGTDYGYTF
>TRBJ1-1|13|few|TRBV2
CASSPRGDTEAFF
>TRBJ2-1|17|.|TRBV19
CASSKHLAVGLVNEQFF
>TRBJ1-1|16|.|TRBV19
CASSLNPTGPLTEAFF
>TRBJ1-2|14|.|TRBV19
CASSRESQGTGYTF
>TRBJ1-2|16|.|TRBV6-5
CASSSSGGYMGYGYTF
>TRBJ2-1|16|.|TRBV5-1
CASSLGGTSGTYEQFF
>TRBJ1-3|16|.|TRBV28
CASTEREQVSGNTIYF
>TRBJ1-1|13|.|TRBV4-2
CASSHVDTREAFF
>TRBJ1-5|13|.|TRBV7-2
CASSQTGGQPQHF
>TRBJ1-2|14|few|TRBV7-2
CASSPHQGREGYTF
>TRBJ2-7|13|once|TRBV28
CASSLRLREEQYF
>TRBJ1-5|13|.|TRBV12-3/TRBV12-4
CASSLERDQPQHF
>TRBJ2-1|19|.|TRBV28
CASSSRLAGAPGRAFEQFF
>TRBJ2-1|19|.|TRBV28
CASTKPGGGLAGTYNEQFF
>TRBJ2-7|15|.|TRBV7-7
CASSLNRDSTYEQYF
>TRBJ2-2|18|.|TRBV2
CASSERSGRAQNTGELFF
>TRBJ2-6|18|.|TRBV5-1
CASSLAMDRVSGANVLTF
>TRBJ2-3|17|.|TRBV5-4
CASSLQLAGPGTDTQYF
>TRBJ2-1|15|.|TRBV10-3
CAITSTGDAYNEQFF
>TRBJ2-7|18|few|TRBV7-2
CASSLVSSSGSALGEQYF
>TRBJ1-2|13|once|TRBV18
CASSPEAWDGYTF
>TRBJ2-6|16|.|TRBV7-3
CASSHLVESGANVLTF
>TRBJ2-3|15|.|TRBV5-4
CASRPGRSDTDTQYF
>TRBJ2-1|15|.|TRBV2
CASSRAGPSYNEQFF